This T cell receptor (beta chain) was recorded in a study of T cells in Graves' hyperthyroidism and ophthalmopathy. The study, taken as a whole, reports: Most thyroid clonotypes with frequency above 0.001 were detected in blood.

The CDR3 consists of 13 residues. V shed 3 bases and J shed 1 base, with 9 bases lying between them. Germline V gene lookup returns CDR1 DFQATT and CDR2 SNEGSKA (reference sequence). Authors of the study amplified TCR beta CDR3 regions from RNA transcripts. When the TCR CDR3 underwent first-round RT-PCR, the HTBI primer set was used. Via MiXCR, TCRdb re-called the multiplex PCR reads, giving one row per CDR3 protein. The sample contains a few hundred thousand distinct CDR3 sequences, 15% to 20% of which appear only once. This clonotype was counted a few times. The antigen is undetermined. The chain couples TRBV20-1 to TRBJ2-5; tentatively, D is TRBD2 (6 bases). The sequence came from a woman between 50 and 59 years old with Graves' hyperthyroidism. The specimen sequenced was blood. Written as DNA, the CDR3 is TGCAGTGCTAGGGGGGAGGCCCAAGAGACCCAGTACTTC. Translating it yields CSARGEAQETQYF.